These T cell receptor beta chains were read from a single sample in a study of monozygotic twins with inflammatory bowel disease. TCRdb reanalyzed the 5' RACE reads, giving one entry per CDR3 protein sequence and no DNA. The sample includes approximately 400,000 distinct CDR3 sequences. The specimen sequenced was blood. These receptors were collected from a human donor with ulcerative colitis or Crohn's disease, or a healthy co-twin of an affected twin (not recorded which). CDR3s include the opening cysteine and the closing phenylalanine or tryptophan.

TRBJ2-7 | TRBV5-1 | CASSLHRGPDTKGIYEQYF
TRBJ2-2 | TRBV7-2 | CASSLRREDTGELFF
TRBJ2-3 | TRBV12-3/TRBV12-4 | CASSTTPGTGTQYF
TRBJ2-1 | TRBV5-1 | CASSLQDPSGDEQFF
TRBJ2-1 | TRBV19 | CASRSLKNNEQFF
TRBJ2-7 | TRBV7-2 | CASSLATPMGYEQYF
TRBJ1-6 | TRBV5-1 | CASSPIVVGDRSYNSPLHF
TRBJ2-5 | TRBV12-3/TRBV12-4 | CASSFFREQTQYF
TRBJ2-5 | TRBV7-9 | CASSPGTSDVKTQYF
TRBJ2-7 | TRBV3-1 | CASGQGATEQYF
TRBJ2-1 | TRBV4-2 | CASSQDRGPSGSSYNEQFF
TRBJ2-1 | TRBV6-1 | CASSLPGGEIANEQFF
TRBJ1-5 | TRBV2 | CASSGGQDNQPQHF
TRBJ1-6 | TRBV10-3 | CAISGRGQDSPLHF
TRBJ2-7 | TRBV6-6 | CASSRGQTYEQYF
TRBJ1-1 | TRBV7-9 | CASSFEGNTEAFF
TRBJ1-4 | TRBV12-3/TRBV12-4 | CASSLWGQGGWEKLFF
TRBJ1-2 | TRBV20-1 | CSARDSGAGGFGYGYTF
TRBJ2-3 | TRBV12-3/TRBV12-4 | CASSGDRLATDTQYF
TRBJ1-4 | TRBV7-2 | CASSQGGGVGEKLFF
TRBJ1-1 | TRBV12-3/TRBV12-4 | CASSLGGFNTEAFF
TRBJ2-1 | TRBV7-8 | CASSLNSGYNEQFF
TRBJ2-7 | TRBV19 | CASSETGLEYEQYF
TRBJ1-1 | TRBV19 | CASIPLGGRDTEAFF
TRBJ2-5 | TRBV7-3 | CASSLARSGGLVTQETQYF
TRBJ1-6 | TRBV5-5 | CATNREGNSPLHF
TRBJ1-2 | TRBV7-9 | CASSLSTGISYGYTF
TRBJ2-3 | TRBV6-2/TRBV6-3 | CASTPPRGQGGTDTQYF
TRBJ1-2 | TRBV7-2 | CASSPGGYTGVGYTF
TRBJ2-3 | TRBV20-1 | CSARDPGDWGRVSSTDTQYF
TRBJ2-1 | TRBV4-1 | CASSQGLAAYYNEQFF
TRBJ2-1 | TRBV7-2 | CASSFFAGDHNEQFF
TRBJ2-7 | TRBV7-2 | CASSLRGGSGSSYEQYF
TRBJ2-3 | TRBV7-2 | CASSRQGTQYF
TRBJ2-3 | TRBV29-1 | CSVPRGATDTQYF
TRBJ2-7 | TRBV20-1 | CSAPTGTGFYEQYF
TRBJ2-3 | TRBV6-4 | CASSELQGAYTQYF
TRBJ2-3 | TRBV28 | CASSPYRLAEGYF
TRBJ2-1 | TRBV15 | CATSSGLAGGSSYNEQFF
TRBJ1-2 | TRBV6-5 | CASSYSSDRGNGYTF
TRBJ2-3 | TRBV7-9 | CASSLTGVDTQYF
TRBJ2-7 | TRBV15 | CATSRDPRRLSSYEQYF
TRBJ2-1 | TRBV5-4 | CASSFERGNNEQFF
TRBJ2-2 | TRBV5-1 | CASSPKLAGDINTGELFF
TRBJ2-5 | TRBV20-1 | CSARSWTGGRSETQYF
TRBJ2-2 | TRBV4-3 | CASSQDETLTGELFF
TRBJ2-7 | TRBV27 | CASTLTGGEGEQYF
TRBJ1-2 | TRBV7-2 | CASTSTPGTGEGGYTF
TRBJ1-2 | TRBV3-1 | CASRVGQGSYGYTF
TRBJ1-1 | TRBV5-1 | CASSLYRDRATEAFF
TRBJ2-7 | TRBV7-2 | CASSSGLLYEQYF
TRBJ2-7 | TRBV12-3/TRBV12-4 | CASSLDSSNEQYF
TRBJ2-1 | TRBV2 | CASSPDRRLYNEQFF
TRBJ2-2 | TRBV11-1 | CAGVHHSTGELFF
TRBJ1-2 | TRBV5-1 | CASREANYGYTF
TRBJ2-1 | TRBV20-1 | CSAPALRDTSYNEQFF
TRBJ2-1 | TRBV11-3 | CASSPRDSYYNEQFF
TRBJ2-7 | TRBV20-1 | CSAPLELYEQYF